The TCR beta chain described here comes from a study of CD8 T cells in Susac syndrome. Study information: Treatment at blood withdrawal was none, corticosteroids, or intravenous immunoglobulin alone in Susac syndrome patients. Points from the study as a whole: The CD4+ T cell repertoires in Susac syndrome were not clonally expanded.

Reverse transcription of roughly 0.5 to 1 ug RNA was carried out with random hexamers. The CDR3 of TCR beta was amplified by immunoSEQ multiplex PCR across 54 Vbeta and 13 Jbeta. TCRdb independently ran MiXCR on the immunoSEQ multiplex PCR reads; one entry per CDR3 protein. The sample consists of 210,000 or so distinct CDR3 sequences, roughly 93% of them appearing once. As regards this clonotype: Antigen: not known. Mismatch with germline at one junction end may stem from a read error.

From germline, CDR1 is SGHTA and CDR2 FQGNSA. CDR3 length: 12 amino acids. The chain recombines TRBV7-2 with TRBJ2-7; the D gene is possibly TRBD2 (6 bases). What was sequenced was CD4+ T cells from PBMCs. This TCR derives from a human donor with Susac syndrome. As DNA, the CDR3 is TGTGCCAGCAGCCCATGGTCGGGACTCCCTAACTTC. Residues: CASSPWSGLPNF.